A selection of T cell receptor beta chains follows, all from one sample in a study of OX40 agonist ivuxolimab in advanced cancers. Clones were read by immunoSEQ multiplex PCR, and TCRdb kept only the in-frame ones, dropping some. The table has around 67,000 clones, approximately 90% seen once. The sequencing here drew on CD4+ or CD8+ T cells sorted from blood, taken in a trial of the OX40 agonist ivuxolimab. All receptors come from an adult with an advanced solid tumor such as melanoma, head and neck, liver or kidney cancer. The CDR3 runs from the conserved cysteine through the conserved F or W. Fields, in order: D gene, clone size, J gene, V gene, CDR3 protein, CDR3 DNA. D genes are given only for firm matches. Size is omitted from some rows. Given values are once, few, many or a class for expanded clones.

TRBD2 - TRBJ2-3 TRBV11-3 CASSLSSLAGADTQYF TGTGCCAGCAGCTTATCTTCGCTAGCGGGAGCAGATACGCAGTATTTT
TRBD2 - TRBJ2-7 TRBV11-3 CASSLERATGLESEQYF TGTGCCAGCAGCTTAGAGCGGGCTACGGGACTAGAAAGCGAGCAGTACTTC
TRBD2 - TRBJ2-1 TRBV5-4 CASSRSGSWNEQFF TGTGCCAGCAGCCGTAGCGGGAGTTGGAATGAGCAGTTCTTC
TRBD1 - TRBJ1-2 TRBV10-3 CAISDRDRGFYGYTF TGTGCCATCAGTGACCGGGACAGGGGATTTTATGGCTACACCTTC
- once TRBJ1-6 TRBV19 CASSPQQEGSPLHF TGTGCCAGTAGCCCTCAACAGGAGGGATCACCCCTCCACTTT
- - TRBJ2-3 TRBV5-1 CASNYPGTDTQYF TGCGCCAGCAATTACCCGGGCACAGATACGCAGTATTTT
- - TRBJ1-4 TRBV5-1 CASSLAGAPNEKLFF TGCGCCAGCAGCTTGGCGGGCGCTCCTAATGAAAAACTGTTTTTT
- few TRBJ1-1 TRBV30 CAWSLNTEAFF TGTGCCTGGAGTCTTAACACTGAAGCTTTCTTT
- once TRBJ1-2 TRBV29-1 CSVGLTGGYTF TGCAGCGTTGGACTGACCGGTGGCTACACCTTC
- - TRBJ1-1 TRBV7-8 CASSSQPASRVAFF TGTGCCAGCAGCTCTCAGCCCGCCAGCCGGGTGGCTTTCTTT
- few TRBJ2-2 TRBV10-3 CAISEGEGELFF TGTGCCATCAGTGAAGGGGAAGGGGAGCTGTTTTTT
- - TRBJ1-3 TRBV4-1 CASSQGLVDTIYF TGCGCCAGCAGCCAGGGCCTAGTGGACACCATATATTTT
- - TRBJ2-3 TRBV28 CASPPAGASTDTQYF TGTGCCAGCCCCCCGGCCGGGGCAAGCACAGATACGCAGTATTTT
- - TRBJ1-1 TRBV4-3 CASSQQMNTEAFF TGCGCCAGCAGCCAACAGATGAACACTGAAGCTTTCTTT
TRBD2 - TRBJ2-1 TRBV29-1 CSVEVSSGSRDEQFF TGCAGCGTTGAAGTATCTAGCGGGAGTAGGGATGAGCAGTTCTTC
- - TRBJ1-2 TRBV7-8 CASSLEPNYGYTF TGTGCCAGCAGCTTAGAGCCTAACTATGGCTACACCTTC
- - TRBJ1-4 TRBV29-1 CSVVGTTLGEKLFF TGCAGCGTTGTCGGGACCACCCTCGGAGAAAAACTGTTTTTT
- - TRBJ2-3 TRBV9 CASSPGLHPTDTQYF TGTGCCAGCAGCCCGGGACTCCACCCCACAGATACGCAGTATTTT
TRBD1 - TRBJ1-2 TRBV2 CASSQNGQGASNGYTF TGTGCCAGCAGCCAAAATGGACAGGGGGCGAGTAATGGCTACACCTTC
- - TRBJ1-1 TRBV10-3 CAISPRDNTEAFF TGTGCCATCAGTCCCCGGGACAACACTGAAGCTTTCTTT
TRBD1 - TRBJ1-5 TRBV19 CASRQGNQPQHF TGTGCCAGCCGACAGGGAAATCAGCCCCAGCATTTT
TRBD2 - TRBJ2-4 TRBV10-3 CAISSPGGSGNIQYF TGTGCCATCAGTTCCCCGGGAGGGAGTGGGAACATTCAGTACTTC
- - TRBJ1-1 TRBV27 CASSQSSSGHNTEAFF TGTGCCAGCAGCCAATCCTCCTCCGGCCACAACACTGAAGCTTTCTTT
TRBD2 - TRBJ2-7 TRBV11-3 CASSISGSSPEQYF TGTGCCAGCAGCATTAGCGGGAGTTCCCCCGAGCAGTACTTC
- few TRBJ2-3 TRBV11-3 CASSLVASTDTQYF TGTGCCAGCAGCTTAGTAGCTAGCACAGATACGCAGTATTTT
- - TRBJ2-7 TRBV18 CASSPPIGGLSYEQYF TGTGCCAGCTCACCACCTATTGGGGGCTTATCGTACGAGCAGTACTTC
TRBD1 - TRBJ1-2 TRBV28 CASRYTGGYGYGYTF TGTGCCAGCAGGTATACAGGGGGCTATGGCTATGGCTACACCTTC
- - TRBJ2-6 TRBV2 CASSRGAAGANVLTF TGTGCCAGCAGCCGGGGGGCCGCTGGGGCCAACGTCCTGACTTTC
TRBD2 once TRBJ2-5 TRBV7-2 CASSLVGASGSLSQETQYF TGTGCCAGCAGCTTAGTAGGAGCGAGCGGGAGTCTTAGCCAAGAGACCCAGTACTTC
- - TRBJ1-5 TRBV12-2 CASRCLKGGPRQPQHF TGTGCAAGTCGCTGCCTTAAGGGGGGTCCACGACAGCCCCAGCATTTT
TRBD1 - TRBJ2-6 TRBV7-9 CASSRQGGANVLTF TGTGCCAGCAGCCGACAGGGAGGGGCCAACGTCCTGACTTTC
- - TRBJ1-1 TRBV7-9 CASSFRGRNTEAFF TGTGCCAGCAGCTTTCGAGGGAGAAACACTGAAGCTTTCTTT
- once TRBJ1-1 TRBV7-2 CASSSYSASATEAFF TGTGCCAGCAGCTCATACTCCGCCTCCGCCACTGAAGCTTTCTTT
- - TRBJ2-5 TRBV29-1 CSASMSEETQYF TGCAGCGCCTCGATGTCGGAAGAGACCCAGTACTTC
- - TRBJ1-1 TRBV28 CASRGLNTEAFF TGTGCCAGCCGGGGGCTGAACACTGAAGCTTTCTTT
- - TRBJ1-4 TRBV28 CASSLTGISEKLFF TGTGCCAGCAGCTTGACAGGAATTAGTGAAAAACTGTTTTTT
- - TRBJ2-1 TRBV11-3 CASSLGVSYNEQFF TGTGCCAGCAGCTTGGGGGTTAGCTACAATGAGCAGTTCTTC
- - TRBJ2-1 TRBV2 CASNLDVNEQFF TGTGCCAGCAACCTGGACGTAAATGAGCAGTTCTTC
- - TRBJ2-7 TRBV28 CATEWGAGYEQYF TGTGCCACCGAGTGGGGAGCAGGGTACGAGCAGTACTTC
- - TRBJ2-3 TRBV7-2 CASSLRSNEGDTQYF TGTGCCAGCAGCCTAAGGTCCAACGAGGGGGATACGCAGTATTTT
- - TRBJ2-3 TRBV6-5 CASSYSRADTQYF TGTGCCAGCAGTTACTCGAGAGCAGATACGCAGTATTTT
TRBD1 - TRBJ1-6 TRBV2 CASSQGQGNSPLHF TGTGCCAGCAGCCAGGGACAGGGGAATTCACCCCTCCACTTT
TRBD2 - TRBJ2-3 TRBV9 CASSAREGRRTDTQYF TGTGCCAGCAGCGCGCGGGAGGGCCGTCGCACAGATACGCAGTATTTT
TRBD1 once TRBJ1-6 TRBV30 CAGGGPGQGVPLHF TGTGCCGGGGGGGGTCCGGGACAGGGGGTCCCCCTCCACTTT
- - TRBJ2-1 TRBV5-1 CASSLAGGVEQFF TGCGCCAGCAGCCTCGCCGGCGGGGTAGAGCAGTTCTTC
- - TRBJ1-1 TRBV18 CASSPTSGTETEAFF TGTGCCAGCTCACCAACGTCAGGGACTGAAACTGAAGCTTTCTTT
- - TRBJ2-1 TRBV10-1 CASSRGDGPYNEQFF TGCGCCAGCTCCAGAGGGGACGGGCCCTACAATGAGCAGTTCTTC
- - TRBJ2-4 TRBV6-1 CASSVGPGLAKNIQYF TGTGCCAGCAGTGTGGGACCTGGTCTAGCCAAAAACATTCAGTACTTC